Each of the 32 T cell receptor beta chains below was sequenced from the same sample in a study of cytomegalovirus exposure and HLA in healthy donors. PCR primers comprised 60 Vbeta and 13 Jbeta primers. This table comes from immunoSEQ multiplex PCR, and its TCRdb copy is limited to in-frame clones, with some not included. The sample carries more than 150,000 clones, around 80% recorded once. Sequenced sample: PBMCs. The receptors shown here come from a young woman in good health and CMV-seropositive.

For this clone: The same CDR3 also results from other DNA sequences found in this sample. The chain is built from TRBV18 and TRBJ1-5; 11 nucleotides agree with TRBD1. There are 14 residues in the CDR3. CDR1 KGHSH and CDR2 LQKENI come from the germline V gene. The J segment lost 5 bases and the V segment lost 6 bases, leaving 3 bases of the junction unmatched. The CDR3 here is CASSPGQGDQPQHF. Here the CDR3 DNA reads TGTGCCAGCTCGCCGGGACAGGGGGATCAGCCCCAGCATTTT.

This chain uses TRBV14 with TRBJ1-2; 12 nucleotides agree with TRBD1. The V segment lost 4 bases and the J segment 8 bases; nucleotides outside the gene matches: 8. The CDR3 loop spans 15 amino acids. Germline CDR1 reads SGHDN; CDR2 reads FVKESK. CDR3 protein: CASSPGQGAGWGYTF. In DNA, the CDR3 is TGTGCCAGCAGCCCGGGACAGGGGGCTGGTTGGGGCTACACCTTC.

The chain uses TRBV4-1 and TRBJ2-7; 9 nucleotides align to TRBD1. The CDR3 extends over 19 amino acids. J lost 3 bases, V lost 0 bases, and 15 bases had no gene match. Germline V gives CDR1 MGHRA, CDR2 YSYEKL. In DNA, the CDR3 is TGCGCCAGCAGCCAAGAACGTACGGGACGGGACAGGGAATTCTACGAGCAGTACTTC. Amino acid sequence: CASSQERTGRDREFYEQYF.

The chain links TRBV11-1 to TRBJ1-6; D is undetermined. Germline assignment: CDR1 SGHAT and CDR2 FQDESV (reference sequence). The CDR3 length is 15 residues. The ends were cut back, 2 bases at V and 6 bases at J, with 11 bases in the middle. The CDR3, as DNA: TGTGCCAGCAGCTTAAGAGGCAGTACTAATTCACCCCTCCACTTT. Amino acids: CASSLRGSTNSPLHF.

The chain combines TRBV28 with TRBJ1-2; maybe TRBD1 (6 bases). The CDR3 runs to 12 residues. V was cut by 5 bases and J by 8 bases, with 12 bases left in between. CDR1 is MDHEN, CDR2 SYDVKM, per germline. In DNA, the CDR3 is TGTGCCAGCAGTCTCAGGGGAGCAGGCTACACCTTC. Amino acid sequence: CASSLRGAGYTF.

On this clone: The sample carries other DNA sequences with the same CDR3. The chain carries TRBV11-3 and TRBJ2-2; 7 positions match TRBD2. CDR3 size: 15 residues. Germline V gene data show CDR1 as SGHNT and CDR2 as YENEEA. With V trimmed by 3 bases and J by 5 bases, 6 bases remained unmatched. The CDR3 nucleotides read TGTGCCAGCAGCTTTGCATCCGGGGGGACCGGGGAGCTGTTTTTT. Amino acids: CASSFASGGTGELFF.

This rearrangement joins TRBV19 to TRBJ2-7, with D maybe TRBD2 (7 bases). Trimming took off 10 bases at V and 3 bases at J, with 19 bases between the two ends. Germline CDR1 is LNHDA and CDR2 is SQIVND (reference sequence). CDR3 length equals 14 residues. The CDR3 DNA reads as TGTGCCACCATCGGCGCAGGGGAGGGCTACGAGCAGTACTTC. Translated: CATIGAGEGYEQYF.

This clone was recorded once. The chain combines TRBV6-1 with TRBJ2-5; the match to TRBD2 covers 13 bases. The J call is doubtful: the DNA matches TRBJ2-7 better. The CDR3 is 14 residues long. The germline gives CDR1 MNHNS, CDR2 SASEGT. CDR3 DNA: TGTGCCAGCAGTGCGGGACTAGCGGGGAACGAGCAGTACTTC. Residues: CASSAGLAGNEQYF.

The rearrangement joins TRBV27 to TRBJ1-5; D gene ambiguous. V was clipped by 6 bases and J by 2 bases, with 23 bases between them. Germline V lookup: CDR1 MNHEY, CDR2 SMNVEV (reference sequence). This CDR3 spans 18 amino acids. CDR3 DNA sequence: TGTGCCAGCAGCGTGTTTTGGTCCGGAGACGGGGGCAATCAGCCCCAGCATTTT. It yields the protein CASSVFWSGDGGNQPQHF.

The rearrangement joins TRBV6-1 to TRBJ2-7; 12 bases fit TRBD1. The CDR3 sequence is 15 residues long. From germline, CDR1 is MNHNS and CDR2 SASEGT. J lost 3 bases, V lost 5 bases, and 5 bases had no gene match. The CDR3 DNA sequence: TGTGCCAGCAGTTGGGGGGACAGGGGGCTCTACGAGCAGTACTTC. Its protein is CASSWGDRGLYEQYF.

This clone has only a few counts. This chain links TRBV7-9 with TRBJ1-4, with 10 bases matching TRBD1. CDR1 and CDR2 from the germline V gene are SEHNR and FQNEAQ (reference sequence). V was clipped by 5 bases and J by 0 bases; unmatched bases: 6. The CDR3 covers 17 residues. The CDR3 spells CASSLLGQGTTNEKLFF. In nucleotides, the CDR3 is TGTGCCAGCAGCCTCCTGGGACAGGGGACAACTAATGAAAAACTGTTTTTT. Based on the CDR3 plus reference TRBV7-9 and TRBJ1-4, the full variable domain is DTGVSQNPRHKITKRGQNVTFRCDPISEHNRLYWYRQTLGQGPEFLTYFQNEAQLEKSRLLSDRFSAERPKGSFSTLEIQRTEQGDSAMYLCASSLLGQGTTNEKLFFGSGTQLSVL.

This clone was observed a few times. J is TRBJ1-5 and V is TRBV6-5; possibly TRBD1 for D (6 bases). V lost 2 bases to trimming and J lost 0 bases, with 8 bases between them. The CDR3 length is 15 residues. Germline assignment: CDR1 MNHEY and CDR2 SVGAGI. CDR3 sequence reads: CASSYGQYSNQPQHF. CDR3 DNA: TGTGCCAGCAGTTACGGACAGTATAGCAATCAGCCCCAGCATTTT.

On this clone itself: A much larger clonotype is one base distant, so this may be a read error. V is TRBV11-3 and J is TRBJ2-1; 9 nucleotides match TRBD2. The CDR3 sequence is 13 residues long. Germline V CDR1 and CDR2: SGHNT, YENEEA. The junction had 7 bases not matched to a gene; V was cut back by 8 bases and J by 8 bases. CDR3 sequence (DNA): TGTGCCAGCGGGGCGGGGGGGGTGGATGAGCAGTTCTTC. Encoded protein: CASGAGGVDEQFF.

A remark on this clone: The germline gene is not matched at one end of the junction; a read error may be the cause. The chain employs TRBV9 and TRBJ1-1, with D uncertain. Looked up from germline, CDR1 is SGDLS and CDR2 is YYNGEE. CDR3 length: 14 residues. The CDR3: CAGSVRRENTEAFF. The CDR3 DNA is TGTGCCGGCAGCGTACGCCGGGAGAACACTGAAGCTTTCTTT.

This clone has only one observation. The J gene is TRBJ1-5, the V gene TRBV7-9; a possible D gene is TRBD1 (5 bases). The CDR3 spans 15 residues. CDR1 is SEHNR and CDR2 is FQNEAQ in the germline V gene (reference sequence). The V end lost 1 base, the J end lost 6 bases, and 13 bases lay between the germline ends. This chain's CDR3 is CASSLGGGQGQPQHF. Here the CDR3 DNA reads TGTGCCAGCAGCTTAGGCGGGGGTCAGGGTCAGCCCCAGCATTTT.

This clone was recorded a few times. The CDR3 DNA reads as TGTGCCAGCAGCCCTCGCGGGGTACGGGAGCAGTACTTC. This gives the protein CASSPRGVREQYF. The rearrangement uses TRBV9 and TRBJ2-7, with D possibly TRBD2 on 6 matching bases. The CDR3 has 13 residues. Deletions cut 4 bases from V and 7 bases from J, with 15 bases between. Germline CDR1 and CDR2: SGDLS and YYNGEE.

This chain joins TRBV7-2 and TRBJ1-5; D possibly corresponds to TRBD1 (5 bases). Germline loops: CDR1 SGHTA, CDR2 FQGNSA. V was pared by 0 bases and J by 5 bases, with 8 bases between. The CDR3 totals 14 residues. CDR3 protein: CASSLAGTHQPQHF. The CDR3 nucleotides read TGTGCCAGCAGCTTAGCTGGGACTCATCAGCCCCAGCATTTT.

The DNA for the CDR3 is TGCGCCAGCAGCCAAGATCTTACCGGGACAGGGGCAGGAAACACCATATATTTT. Its translation: CASSQDLTGTGAGNTIYF. The rearrangement joins TRBV4-3 to TRBJ1-3; the match to TRBD1 covers 10 bases. Germline V CDR1 and CDR2: LGHNA, YSLEER. V lost 0 bases to trimming and J lost 4 bases; unmatched junction nucleotides: 9. The CDR3 covers 18 residues.

V is TRBV4-3 and J is TRBJ1-2; no firm D call. Trimming pared 0 bases from V and 0 bases from J, leaving 8 bases between. The CDR3 consists of 15 residues. Germline lookup yields CDR1 LGHNA and CDR2 YSLEER. The CDR3 is CASSQDRGTNYGYTF. The CDR3 DNA follows: TGCGCCAGCAGCCAAGACCGCGGAACTAACTATGGCTACACCTTC.

The chain is built from TRBV4-3 and TRBJ2-2; weak D call: TRBD1 (6 bases). This CDR3 is built from 20 residues. V was cut by 0 bases and J by 0 bases, with 20 bases left in between. The germline V gene encodes CDR1 LGHNA and CDR2 YSLEER. This chain's CDR3 is CASSQEVQGLGKSNTGELFF. In nucleotides, the CDR3 is TGCGCCAGCAGCCAAGAAGTTCAGGGGCTCGGGAAATCGAACACCGGGGAGCTGTTTTTT.

The chain carries TRBV6-6 and TRBJ2-7, with D perhaps matching TRBD1 (5 bases). Looked up from germline, CDR1 is MNHNY and CDR2 is SVGAGI (reference sequence). Trimming removed 0 bases from V and 5 bases from J, with 14 bases in between. This CDR3 comprises 15 residues. CDR3 region: CASSYSSSRGDEQYF. In nucleotides, the CDR3 is TGTGCCAGCAGTTACTCGAGTAGTAGGGGCGACGAGCAGTACTTC.

V gene TRBV6-1 combines with J gene TRBJ1-1; D perhaps matches TRBD1 (6 bases). CDR1 is MNHNS and CDR2 is SASEGT in the germline V gene. V was pared by 4 bases and J by 4 bases, with 16 bases between. The CDR3 has 15 amino acids. CDR3 amino acids: CASSGRDIGSTEAFF. Written as DNA, the CDR3 is TGTGCCAGCAGTGGACGGGACATTGGGAGCACTGAAGCTTTCTTT.

V gene TRBV4-3 combines with J gene TRBJ2-3; D is uncertain. V lost 1 base to trimming and J lost 1 base, with 9 bases between them. Germline CDR1 is LGHNA and CDR2 is YSLEER. The CDR3 covers 15 residues. CDR3 residues: CASSQAGRGTDTQYF. In DNA form, the CDR3 reads TGCGCCAGCAGCCAAGCTGGGCGTGGCACAGATACGCAGTATTTT.

This clone was detected once. J is TRBJ2-7 and V is TRBV2; 8 bases are shared with TRBD2. V lost 1 base to trimming and J lost 3 bases; unmatched junction nucleotides: 2. Germline V lookup: CDR1 SNHLY, CDR2 FYNNEI. The CDR3 sequence is 14 residues long. In DNA form, the CDR3 reads TGTGCCAGCAGTGAAGGTCTAGCGGGCTACGAGCAGTACTTC. This translates into CASSEGLAGYEQYF.

The genes are TRBV10-3 and TRBJ2-7; 9 positions agree with TRBD1. Germline V gives CDR1 ENHRY, CDR2 SYGVKD. The CDR3 has 14 amino acids. The J segment lost 3 bases and the V segment lost 8 bases, leaving 8 bases of the junction unmatched. The chain's CDR3 is CAIGGDRAFYEQYF. The CDR3 DNA reads TGTGCCATCGGGGGGGACAGGGCATTCTACGAGCAGTACTTC.

The chain employs TRBV5-1 and TRBJ1-1; 8 positions agree with TRBD1. The CDR3 contains 16 residues. With 5 bases clipped from V and 2 bases from J, the junction kept 11 bases outside the gene matches. From germline, CDR1 is SGHRS and CDR2 YFSETQ. The CDR3 DNA reads as TGCGCCAGCAGTTCCTCCTTGACAGGGGCAAACACTGAAGCTTTCTTT. It codes for CASSSSLTGANTEAFF. Full variable domain (remainder filled in from reference TRBV5-1 and TRBJ1-1): KAGVTQTPRYLIKTRGQQVTLSCSPISGHRSVSWYQQTPGQGLQFLFEYFSETQRNKGNFPGRFSGRQFSNSRSEMNVSTLELGDSALYLCASSSSLTGANTEAFFGQGTRLTVV.

The chain is built from TRBV7-2 and TRBJ2-5; 10 bases map to TRBD2. The trim removed 3 bases at V and 1 base at J, leaving 8 bases unmatched. Per the germline V gene, CDR1 is SGHTA and CDR2 is FQGNSA. The CDR3 is made up of 17 amino acids. The CDR3 DNA reads as TGTGCCAGCAGCTTCCGGCTAGCGGGGGCACTCCAAGAGACCCAGTACTTC. This gives the protein CASSFRLAGALQETQYF.

The chain has TRBV5-6 and TRBJ2-7; D is possibly TRBD2 (5 bases). V was trimmed by 2 bases and J by 2 bases, leaving 23 bases between them. The CDR3 length is 18 residues. CDR1 and CDR2 from the germline V gene are SGHDT and YYEEEE. CDR3 sequence: CASSFLQPAGRQTYEQYF. CDR3 sequence (DNA): TGTGCCAGCAGCTTTCTACAGCCCGCGGGCAGGCAGACCTACGAGCAGTACTTC.

This chain connects TRBV4-3 to TRBJ2-6; TRBD1 matches at 11 bases. CDR3 length: 18 amino acids. Per germline, CDR1 LGHNA and CDR2 YSLEER. V lost 3 bases, J lost 0 bases, and 4 bases stayed unmatched. DNA of the CDR3: TGCGCCAGCAGCCAGGGGACAGGGGGGGGCTCTGGGGCCAACGTCCTGACTTTC. Residues: CASSQGTGGGSGANVLTF.

This clone appeared a single time. The chain is built from TRBV5-1 and TRBJ1-4; the match to TRBD1 covers 7 bases. V shed 0 bases and J 7 bases; nucleotides not matched to a gene: 9. The CDR3 runs 16 residues. Germline V gene data show CDR1 as SGHRS and CDR2 as YFSETQ. The CDR3 DNA reads as TGCGCCAGCAGCTTGGGCCCCGGGACAGAAGGTGAAAAACTGTTTTTT. It is translated as CASSLGPGTEGEKLFF.

This sequence joins TRBV10-3 and TRBJ1-4; D not resolved. This CDR3 has 14 amino acids. The V and J ends lost 0 bases and 7 bases respectively, with 9 bases between them. Per the germline V gene, CDR1 is ENHRY and CDR2 is SYGVKD. This chain's CDR3 is CAISESGQTEKLFF. CDR3 DNA: TGTGCCATCAGTGAGTCGGGCCAGACTGAAAAACTGTTTTTT.

This chain joins TRBV5-1 and TRBJ2-4, with D maybe TRBD2 (5 bases). The CDR3 has 14 residues. Trimming stripped 4 bases from V and 8 bases from J, with 16 bases between. Per the germline V gene, CDR1 is SGHRS and CDR2 is YFSETQ. CDR3 region: CASSLMGSGDIQYF. The CDR3 nucleotides are TGCGCCAGCAGCCTGATGGGCTCCGGGGACATTCAGTACTTC.